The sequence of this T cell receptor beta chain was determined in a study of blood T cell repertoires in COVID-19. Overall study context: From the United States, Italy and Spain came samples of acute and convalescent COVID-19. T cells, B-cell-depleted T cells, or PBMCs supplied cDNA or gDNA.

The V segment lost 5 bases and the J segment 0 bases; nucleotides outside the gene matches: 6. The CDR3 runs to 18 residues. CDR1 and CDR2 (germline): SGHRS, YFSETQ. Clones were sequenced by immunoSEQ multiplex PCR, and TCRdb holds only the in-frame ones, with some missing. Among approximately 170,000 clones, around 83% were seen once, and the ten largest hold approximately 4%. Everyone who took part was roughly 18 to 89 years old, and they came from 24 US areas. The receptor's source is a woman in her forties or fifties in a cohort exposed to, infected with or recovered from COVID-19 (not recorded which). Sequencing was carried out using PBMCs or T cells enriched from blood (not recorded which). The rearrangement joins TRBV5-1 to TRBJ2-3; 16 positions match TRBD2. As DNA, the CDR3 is TGCGCCAGCAGATCGGGACTAGCGGGAGGGCCGAGCACAGATACGCAGTATTTT. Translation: CASRSGLAGGPSTDTQYF.